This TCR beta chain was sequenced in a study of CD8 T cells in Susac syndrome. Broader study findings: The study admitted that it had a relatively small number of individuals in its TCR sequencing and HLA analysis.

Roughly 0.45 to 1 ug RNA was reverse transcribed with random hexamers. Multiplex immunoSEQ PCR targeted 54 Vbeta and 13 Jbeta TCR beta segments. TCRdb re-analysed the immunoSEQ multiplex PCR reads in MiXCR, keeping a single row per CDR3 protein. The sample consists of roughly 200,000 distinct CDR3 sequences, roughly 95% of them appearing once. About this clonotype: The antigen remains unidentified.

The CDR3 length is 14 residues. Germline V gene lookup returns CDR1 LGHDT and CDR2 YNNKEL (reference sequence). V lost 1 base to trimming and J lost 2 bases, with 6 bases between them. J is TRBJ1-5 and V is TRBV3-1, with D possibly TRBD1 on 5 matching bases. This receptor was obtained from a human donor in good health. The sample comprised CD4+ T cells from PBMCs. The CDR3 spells CASSQGGRNQPQHF. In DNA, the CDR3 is TGTGCCAGCAGCCAAGGGGGACGCAATCAGCCCCAGCATTTT.